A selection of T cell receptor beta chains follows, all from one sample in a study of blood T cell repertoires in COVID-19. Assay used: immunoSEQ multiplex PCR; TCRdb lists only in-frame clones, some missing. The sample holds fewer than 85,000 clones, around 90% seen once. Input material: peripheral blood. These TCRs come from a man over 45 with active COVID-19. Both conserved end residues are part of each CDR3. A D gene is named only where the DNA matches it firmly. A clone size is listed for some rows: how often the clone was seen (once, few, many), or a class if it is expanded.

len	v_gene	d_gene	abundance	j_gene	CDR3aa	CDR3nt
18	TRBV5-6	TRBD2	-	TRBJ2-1	CASSLLGSGGPTRNEQFF	TGTGCCAGCAGCCTTTTAGGTAGCGGGGGGCCAACACGCAATGAGCAGTTCTTC
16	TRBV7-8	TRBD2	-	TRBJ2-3	CASSSEPSGTLDTQYF	TGTGCCAGCAGCTCAGAGCCTAGCGGGACCCTAGATACGCAGTATTTT
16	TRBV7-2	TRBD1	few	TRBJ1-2	CASSLTGVLANYGYTF	TGTGCCAGCAGCTTGACAGGGGTCTTAGCTAACTATGGCTACACCTTC
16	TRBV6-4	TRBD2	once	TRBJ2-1	CASSDGASGDYNEQFF	TGTGCCAGCAGTGACGGGGCTAGCGGGGACTACAATGAGCAGTTCTTC
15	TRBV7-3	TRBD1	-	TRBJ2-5	CASSPTGVSGETQYF	TGTGCCAGCAGCCCGACAGGGGTTAGCGGAGAGACCCAGTACTTC
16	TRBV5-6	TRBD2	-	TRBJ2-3	CASSLSGGGRADTQYF	TGTGCCAGCAGCCTAAGTGGCGGGGGGAGGGCAGATACGCAGTATTTT
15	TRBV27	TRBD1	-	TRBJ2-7	CASSSSGTGGNEQYF	TGTGCCAGCAGTTCCTCCGGGACAGGGGGCAACGAGCAGTACTTC
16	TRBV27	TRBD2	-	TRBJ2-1	CASSLWLAGGGNEQFF	TGTGCCAGCAGTTTATGGCTAGCGGGGGGAGGAAATGAGCAGTTCTTC
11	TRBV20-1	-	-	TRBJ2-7	CSARSGHEQYF	TGCAGTGCTAGAAGCGGACACGAGCAGTACTTC
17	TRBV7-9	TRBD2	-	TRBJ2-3	CASSPLAGGTGTDTQYF	TGTGCCAGCAGCCCGCTAGCGGGGGGGACGGGAACAGATACGCAGTATTTT
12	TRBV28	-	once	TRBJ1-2	CASSYRGYGYTF	TGTGCCAGCAGTTACCGGGGCTATGGCTACACCTTC
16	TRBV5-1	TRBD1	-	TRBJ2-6	CASRATGSPGANVLTF	TGCGCCAGCAGAGCGACAGGGAGCCCTGGGGCCAACGTCCTGACTTTC
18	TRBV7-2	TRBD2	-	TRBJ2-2	CASSLVFSAGGPTGELFF	TGTGCCAGCAGCTTAGTCTTTTCAGCGGGGGGGCCCACCGGGGAGCTGTTTTTT
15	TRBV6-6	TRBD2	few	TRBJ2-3	CASSYSLAGADTQYF	TGTGCCAGCAGTTACTCGTTAGCGGGAGCAGATACGCAGTATTTT
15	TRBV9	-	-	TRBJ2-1	CASSVEGRYYNEQFF	TGTGCCAGCAGCGTAGAAGGGAGGTACTACAATGAGCAGTTCTTC
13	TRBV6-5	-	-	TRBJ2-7	CASQQVPRSLTYF	TGTGCCTCCCAACAGGTTCCCAGGTCCCTAACTTACTTC
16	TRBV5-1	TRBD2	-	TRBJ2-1	CASSLAAGGPFSEQFF	TGCGCCAGCAGCTTGGCAGCGGGAGGGCCTTTTAGTGAGCAGTTCTTC
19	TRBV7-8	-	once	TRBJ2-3	CASSLVPRRGRAKPDTQYF	TGTGCCAGCAGCTTAGTACCCCGCCGAGGCAGGGCGAAACCAGATACGCAGTATTTT
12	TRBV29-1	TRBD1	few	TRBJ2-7	CSASGTGAQQYF	TGCAGCGCCTCCGGGACAGGGGCTCAGCAGTACTTC
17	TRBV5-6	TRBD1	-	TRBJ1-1	CASSFNGQGALNTEAFF	TGTGCCAGCAGCTTCAACGGACAGGGGGCTCTCAACACTGAAGCTTTCTTT
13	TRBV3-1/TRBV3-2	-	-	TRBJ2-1	CASSPQPVGEQFF	TGTGCCAGCAGCCCCCAACCAGTCGGGGAGCAGTTCTTC
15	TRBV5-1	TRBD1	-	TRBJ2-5	CASSSPGQGQETQYF	TGCGCCAGCAGCTCCCCGGGACAGGGACAAGAGACCCAGTACTTC
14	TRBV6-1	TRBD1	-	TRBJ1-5	CASSERAGGESGHF	TGTGCCAGCAGTGAAAGGGCAGGGGGCGAGTCTGGACATTTT
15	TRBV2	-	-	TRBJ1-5	CASSPLGGTNQPQHF	TGTGCCAGCAGTCCCTTGGGGGGTACTAATCAGCCCCAGCATTTT
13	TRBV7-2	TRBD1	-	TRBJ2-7	CASSTTGGYEQYF	TGTGCCAGCAGCACGACAGGGGGGTACGAGCAGTACTTC
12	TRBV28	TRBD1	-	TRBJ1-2	CAIGQGNYGYTF	TGTGCCATAGGACAGGGAAACTATGGCTACACCTTC
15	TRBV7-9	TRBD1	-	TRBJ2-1	CASSLRGGLYNEQFF	TGTGCCAGCAGCTTACGAGGGGGCCTCTACAATGAGCAGTTCTTC
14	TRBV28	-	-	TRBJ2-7	CASTVGRGDGRHYF	TGTGCCAGCACTGTGGGGCGGGGCGATGGACGCCACTACTTC
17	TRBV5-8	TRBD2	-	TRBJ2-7	CASSLAWGAGSSYEQYF	TGTGCCAGCAGCTTGGCCTGGGGAGCGGGGAGCTCCTACGAGCAGTACTTC
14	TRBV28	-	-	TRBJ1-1	CASSGGGLNTEAFF	TGTGCCAGCAGCGGGGGGGGCCTGAACACTGAAGCTTTCTTT
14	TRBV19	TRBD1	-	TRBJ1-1	CASVRDRANTEAFF	TGTGCCAGTGTGCGGGACAGGGCTAACACTGAAGCTTTCTTT
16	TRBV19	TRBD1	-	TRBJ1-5	CASKKTGDFLNQPQHF	TGTGCCAGTAAGAAGACAGGGGACTTCCTGAATCAGCCCCAGCATTTT
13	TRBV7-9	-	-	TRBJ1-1	CASSLATLTEAFF	TGTGCCAGCAGCCTCGCTACCCTCACTGAAGCTTTCTTT
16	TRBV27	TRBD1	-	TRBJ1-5	CASSPDGQGGSQPQHF	TGTGCCAGCAGTCCCGACGGACAGGGGGGTTCCCAGCCCCAGCATTTT
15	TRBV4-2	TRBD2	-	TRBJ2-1	CASSQETSGSGEQFF	TGTGCCAGCAGCCAAGAGACTAGCGGGAGTGGTGAGCAGTTCTTC
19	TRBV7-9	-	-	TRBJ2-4	CASSQLLWGRSGTKNIQYF	TGTGCCAGCAGCCAGCTTCTTTGGGGGAGGTCGGGTACCAAAAACATTCAGTACTTC